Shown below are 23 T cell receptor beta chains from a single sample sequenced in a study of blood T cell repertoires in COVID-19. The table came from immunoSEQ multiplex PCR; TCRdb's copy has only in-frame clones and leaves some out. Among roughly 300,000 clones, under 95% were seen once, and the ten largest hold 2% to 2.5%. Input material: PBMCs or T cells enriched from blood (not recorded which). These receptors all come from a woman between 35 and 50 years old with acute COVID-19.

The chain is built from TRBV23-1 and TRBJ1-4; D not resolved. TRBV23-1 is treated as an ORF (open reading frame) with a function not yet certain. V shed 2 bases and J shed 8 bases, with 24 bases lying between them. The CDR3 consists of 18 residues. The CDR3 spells CASSQPLAPSGICEKLFF. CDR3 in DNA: TGCGCCAGCAGTCAACCCTTGGCCCCCTCGGGGATTTGCGAAAAACTGTTTTTT.

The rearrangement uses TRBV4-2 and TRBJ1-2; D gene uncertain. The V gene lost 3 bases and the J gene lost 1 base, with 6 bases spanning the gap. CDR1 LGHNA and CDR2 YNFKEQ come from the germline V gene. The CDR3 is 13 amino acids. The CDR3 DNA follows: TGTGCCAGCAGCCATGATAGTAACTATGGCTACACCTTC. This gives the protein CASSHDSNYGYTF.

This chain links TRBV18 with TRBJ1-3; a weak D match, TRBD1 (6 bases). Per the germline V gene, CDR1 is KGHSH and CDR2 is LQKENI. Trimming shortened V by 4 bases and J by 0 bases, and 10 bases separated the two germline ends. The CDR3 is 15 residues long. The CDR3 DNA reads TGTGCCAGCTCACTCGCAGGGGACTCTGGAAACACCATATATTTT. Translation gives CASSLAGDSGNTIYF.

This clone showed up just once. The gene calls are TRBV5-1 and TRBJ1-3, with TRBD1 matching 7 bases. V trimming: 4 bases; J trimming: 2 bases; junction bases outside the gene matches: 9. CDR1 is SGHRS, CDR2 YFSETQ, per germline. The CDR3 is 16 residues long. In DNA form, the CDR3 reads TGCGCCAGCAGCAGAACCGGGACAGAGACTGGAAACACCATATATTTT. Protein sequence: CASSRTGTETGNTIYF.

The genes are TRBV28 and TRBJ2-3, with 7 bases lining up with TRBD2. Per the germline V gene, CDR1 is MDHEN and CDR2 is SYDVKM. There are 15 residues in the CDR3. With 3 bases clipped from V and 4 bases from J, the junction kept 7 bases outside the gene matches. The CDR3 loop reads CASSFSGWGADTQYF. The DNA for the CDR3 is TGTGCCAGCAGTTTTAGCGGGTGGGGCGCAGATACGCAGTATTTT.

The CDR3 DNA reads TGTGCCAGCAGCGCACAGACTGAAGCTTTCTTT. Amino acid sequence: CASSAQTEAFF. The rearrangement uses TRBV21-1 and TRBJ1-1; the listed D gene, TRBD1, was not tested against the DNA. TRBV21-1 is deemed a pseudogene. The CDR3 length is 11 residues.

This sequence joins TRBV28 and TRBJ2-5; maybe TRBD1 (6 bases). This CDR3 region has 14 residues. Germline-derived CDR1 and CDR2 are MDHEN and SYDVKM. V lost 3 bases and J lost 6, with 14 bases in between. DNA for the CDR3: TGTGCCAGCAGTTTGCCACAGGGTATGAAGACCCAGTACTTC. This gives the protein CASSLPQGMKTQYF.

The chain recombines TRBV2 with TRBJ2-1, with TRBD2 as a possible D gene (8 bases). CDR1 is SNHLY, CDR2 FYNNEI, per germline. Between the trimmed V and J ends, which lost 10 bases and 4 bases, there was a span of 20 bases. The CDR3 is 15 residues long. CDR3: CATHREGAAYNEQFF. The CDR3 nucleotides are TGTGCCACTCACCGGGAGGGGGCAGCGTACAATGAGCAGTTCTTC.

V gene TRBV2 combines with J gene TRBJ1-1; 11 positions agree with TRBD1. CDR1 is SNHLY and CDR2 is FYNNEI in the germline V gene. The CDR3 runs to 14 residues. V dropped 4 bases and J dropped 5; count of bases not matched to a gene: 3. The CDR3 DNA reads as TGTGCCAGCAGTGTGGACAGGGGGCGAACTGAAGCTTTCTTT. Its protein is CASSVDRGRTEAFF.

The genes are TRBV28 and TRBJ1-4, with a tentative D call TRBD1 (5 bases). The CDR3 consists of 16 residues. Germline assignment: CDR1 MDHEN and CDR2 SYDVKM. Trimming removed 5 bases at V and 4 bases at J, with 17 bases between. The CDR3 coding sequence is TGTGCCAGCAGTCCGGGGACTGTCATCCGTAATGAAAAACTGTTTTTT. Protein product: CASSPGTVIRNEKLFF.

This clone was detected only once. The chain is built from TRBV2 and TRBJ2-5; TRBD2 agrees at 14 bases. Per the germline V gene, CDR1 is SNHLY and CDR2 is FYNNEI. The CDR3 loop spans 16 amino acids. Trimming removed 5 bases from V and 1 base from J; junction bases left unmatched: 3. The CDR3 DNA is TGTGCCAGCAGTCAAGGACTAGCGGGGGGCCAAGAGACCCAGTACTTC. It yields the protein CASSQGLAGGQETQYF.

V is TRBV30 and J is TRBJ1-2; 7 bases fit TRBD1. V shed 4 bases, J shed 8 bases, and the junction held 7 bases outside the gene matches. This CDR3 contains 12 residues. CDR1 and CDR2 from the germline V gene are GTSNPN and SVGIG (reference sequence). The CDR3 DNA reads TGTGCCTGGACCCACAGGGGAACGGGCTACACCTTC. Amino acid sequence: CAWTHRGTGYTF.

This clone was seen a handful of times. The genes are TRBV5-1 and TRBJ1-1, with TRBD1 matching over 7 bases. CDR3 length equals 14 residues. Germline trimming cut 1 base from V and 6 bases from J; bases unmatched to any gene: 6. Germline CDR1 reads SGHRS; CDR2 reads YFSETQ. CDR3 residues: CASSLLQGIAEAFF. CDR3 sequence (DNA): TGCGCCAGCAGCTTGCTACAGGGGATCGCTGAAGCTTTCTTT.

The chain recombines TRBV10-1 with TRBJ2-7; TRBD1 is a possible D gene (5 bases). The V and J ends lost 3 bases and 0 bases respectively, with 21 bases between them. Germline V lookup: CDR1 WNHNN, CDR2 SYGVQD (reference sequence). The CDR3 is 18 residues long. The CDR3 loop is CASSDQPPTGSFSYEQYF. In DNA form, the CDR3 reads TGCGCCAGCAGTGACCAACCGCCTACAGGTAGCTTCTCCTACGAGCAGTACTTC.

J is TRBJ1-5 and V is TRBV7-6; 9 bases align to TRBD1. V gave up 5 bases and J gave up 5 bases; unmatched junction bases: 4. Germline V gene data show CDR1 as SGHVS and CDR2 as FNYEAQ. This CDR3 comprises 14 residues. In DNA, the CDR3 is TGTGCCAGCAGCGCCCGGACAGGGGATCAGCCCCAGCATTTT. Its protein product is CASSARTGDQPQHF.

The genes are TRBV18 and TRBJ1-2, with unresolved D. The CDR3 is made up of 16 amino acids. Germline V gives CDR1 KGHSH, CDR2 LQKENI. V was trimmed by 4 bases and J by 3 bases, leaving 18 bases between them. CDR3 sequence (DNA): TGTGCCAGCTCACGAAATGAGGCCGGAGTAGACTATGGCTACACCTTC. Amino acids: CASSRNEAGVDYGYTF.

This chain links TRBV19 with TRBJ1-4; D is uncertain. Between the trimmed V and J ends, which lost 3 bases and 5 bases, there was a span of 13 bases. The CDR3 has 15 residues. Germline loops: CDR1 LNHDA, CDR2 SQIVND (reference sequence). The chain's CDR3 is CASSIGGIRNEKLFF. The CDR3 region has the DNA TGTGCCAGTAGTATTGGAGGGATTCGGAATGAAAAACTGTTTTTT.

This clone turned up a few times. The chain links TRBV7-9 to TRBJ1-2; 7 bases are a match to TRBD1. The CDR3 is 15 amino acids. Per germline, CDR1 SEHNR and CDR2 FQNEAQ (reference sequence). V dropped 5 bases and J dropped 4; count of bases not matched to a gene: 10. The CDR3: CASSTRDSPFYGYTF. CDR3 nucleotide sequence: TGTGCCAGCAGCACCCGGGACAGCCCTTTCTATGGCTACACCTTC.

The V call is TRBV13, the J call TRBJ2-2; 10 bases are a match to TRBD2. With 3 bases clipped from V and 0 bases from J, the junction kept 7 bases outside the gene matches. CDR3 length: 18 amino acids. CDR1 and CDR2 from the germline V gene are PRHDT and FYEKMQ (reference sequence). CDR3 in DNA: TGTGCCAGCAGCTTCGCGACTAGCGGGTCTGCGAACACCGGGGAGCTGTTTTTT. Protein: CASSFATSGSANTGELFF.

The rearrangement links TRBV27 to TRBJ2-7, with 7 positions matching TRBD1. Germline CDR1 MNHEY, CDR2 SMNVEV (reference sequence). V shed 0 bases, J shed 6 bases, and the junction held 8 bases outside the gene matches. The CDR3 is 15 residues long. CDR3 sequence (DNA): TGTGCCAGCAGTTTATCGATGTGGGGACAGCGCGAGCAGTACTTC. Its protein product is CASSLSMWGQREQYF.

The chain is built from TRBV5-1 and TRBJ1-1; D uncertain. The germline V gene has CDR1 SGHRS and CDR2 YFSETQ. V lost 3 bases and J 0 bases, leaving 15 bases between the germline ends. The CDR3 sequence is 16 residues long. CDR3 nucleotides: TGCGCCAGCAGCTCGCGAACCGGGTTCATGAACACTGAAGCTTTCTTT. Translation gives CASSSRTGFMNTEAFF.

The CDR3 region is CASSMVGQGYTF. CDR3 DNA: TGTGCCAGTAGTATGGTGGGACAGGGCTACACCTTC. V gene TRBV19 combines with J gene TRBJ1-2; 7 bases are shared with TRBD1. Germline V gene lookup returns CDR1 LNHDA and CDR2 SQIVND (reference sequence). The CDR3 length is 12 residues. V was clipped by 3 bases and J by 8 bases; unmatched bases: 3.

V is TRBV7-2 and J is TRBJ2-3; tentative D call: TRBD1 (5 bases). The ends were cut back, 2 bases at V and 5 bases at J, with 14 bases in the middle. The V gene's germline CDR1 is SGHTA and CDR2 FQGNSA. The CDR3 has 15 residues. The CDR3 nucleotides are TGTGCCAGCAGCTTAACAGGCGGATTGCAAGATACGCAGTATTTT. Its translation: CASSLTGGLQDTQYF.